This TCR beta chain was captured in a study of blood T cell repertoires in COVID-19. Overall study context: T cells, B-cell-depleted T cells, or PBMCs supplied cDNA or gDNA.

Original processing notes: Cell counts per sample came from amplifying reference gene primers. Profiled with immunoSEQ multiplex PCR; TCRdb holds only in-frame clones, not every one. The V and J calls and the clone size are those of that table, but D and trimming were determined from the DNA. Among a few hundred thousand clones listed, roughly 87% were seen once. The V segment lost 0 bases and the J segment 7 bases; nucleotides outside the gene matches: 3. Germline CDR1 reads SGHNT; CDR2 reads YYREEE (reference sequence). The CDR3 consists of 13 residues. V is TRBV5-4 and J is TRBJ2-5; 7 nucleotides match TRBD2. The clonotype was recovered from a woman in her fifties or sixties who had recovered from COVID-19. What was sequenced was peripheral blood. The DNA of the CDR3 is TGTGCCAGCAGCTTGGAGGGGAGGGTGACCCAGTACTTC. Protein sequence: CASSLEGRVTQYF.